This TCR beta chain emerged from a study of blood T cell repertoires in COVID-19. In the original analysis: Scientists estimated how many nucleated cells there were by amplifying reference gene primers. Clones were read by immunoSEQ multiplex PCR, and TCRdb kept only the in-frame ones, dropping some. The V and J calls and clone size were taken over from that table, and D and trimming were inferred from the DNA. Of about 230,000 clones listed, around 80% were seen once; the top ten hold about 2.1%. The germline gives CDR1 SGHNT, CDR2 YYREEE (reference sequence). Trimming at V came to 4 bases and at J to 6 bases, leaving 10 bases not matched to a gene. The CDR3 spans 14 residues.

The sample taken for sequencing was peripheral blood. The rearrangement links TRBV5-4 to TRBJ2-7, with 7 positions matching TRBD2. The sequence derives from a man aged 40-49 years who had recovered from COVID-19. The CDR3 sequence is CASSPGTGGGEQYF. The CDR3 coding sequence is TGTGCCAGCAGCCCCGGGACGGGAGGCGGCGAGCAGTACTTC.